This T cell receptor beta chain came from a study of T cell changes during pregnancy in multiple sclerosis. Assay: immunoSEQ multiplex PCR; the TCRdb copy retains only in-frame clones and omits some. There are tens of thousands of clones in the sample; just under 95% occur only once, and more than 1% lies in the top ten. With V trimmed by 0 bases and J by 4 bases, 6 bases remained unmatched. This CDR3 region has 16 residues. Germline V gene lookup returns CDR1 SGHRS and CDR2 YFSETQ. The clonotype was recovered from a female donor with multiple sclerosis, enrolled in a pregnancy study. The specimen comprised peripheral blood, sampled in the first trimester of pregnancy. This chain links TRBV5-1 with TRBJ2-3; TRBD2 agrees at 9 bases. The CDR3 sequence is CASSLVLAGRSDTQYF. The CDR3 region has the DNA TGCGCCAGCAGCTTGGTCCTAGCGGGGAGGTCAGATACGCAGTATTTT.